These 31 T cell receptor beta chains were all obtained from the same sample, sequenced in a study of cytomegalovirus exposure and HLA in healthy donors. Researchers ran the PCR with 60 Vbeta and 13 Jbeta primers. The method was immunoSEQ multiplex PCR; TCRdb's version includes in-frame clones alone and lacks a portion of them. The sample yields around 200,000 clones, roughly 80% seen once. The sequenced material came from PBMCs. These receptors came from a man aged 50 to 59 in good health and CMV-seronegative.

The chain joins TRBV4-3 to TRBJ2-1; D unclear. Germline-derived CDR1 and CDR2 are LGHNA and YSLEER. The CDR3 has 12 residues. V lost 0 bases, J lost 10 bases, and 7 bases lay in between. DNA of the CDR3: TGCGCCAGCAGCCAAGATTTTCGGGAGCAGTTCTTC. Translation gives CASSQDFREQFF.

The gene calls are TRBV29-1 and TRBJ2-7; D gene uncertain. Germline V gene lookup returns CDR1 SQVTM and CDR2 ANQGSEA. The CDR3 extends over 11 amino acids. V was pared by 5 bases and J by 0 bases, with 5 bases between. CDR3 sequence (DNA): TGCAGCGTTCGGAGCTCCTACGAGCAGTACTTC. Its protein product is CSVRSSYEQYF.

This clone was observed a few times. The V gene is TRBV11-3, the J gene TRBJ1-1; TRBD1 agrees at 8 bases. Trimming removed 2 bases from V and 4 bases from J; junction bases left unmatched: 3. Germline CDR1 and CDR2: SGHNT and YENEEA. CDR3 length: 14 residues. The CDR3 bases are TGTGCCAGCAGCTTACAGGGGGCGAGCACTGAAGCTTTCTTT. Protein sequence: CASSLQGASTEAFF.

The chain recombines TRBV11-2 with TRBJ1-6; 9 nucleotides agree with TRBD1. V dropped 5 bases and J dropped 6; count of bases not matched to a gene: 5. The CDR3 runs to 15 residues. The germline V gene encodes CDR1 SGHAT and CDR2 FQNNGV. The CDR3 protein is CASSLQGAGNSPLHF. Here the CDR3 DNA reads TGTGCCAGCAGCCTACAGGGGGCGGGTAATTCACCCCTCCACTTT.

The V call is TRBV30, the J call TRBJ2-3, with 10 bases fitting TRBD2. CDR3 size: 14 residues. Per germline, CDR1 GTSNPN and CDR2 SVGIG (reference sequence). V shed 8 bases, J shed 8 bases, and the junction held 13 bases outside the gene matches. CDR3 DNA: TGTGCCCGACGGGCTAGCGGGAGTAAGGGTACGCAGTATTTT. Encoded protein: CARRASGSKGTQYF.

The chain uses TRBV20-1 and TRBJ1-2; no clear D. The CDR3 totals 11 residues. Germline values: CDR1 DFQATT, CDR2 SNEGSKA (reference sequence). The V and J ends lost 3 bases and 7 bases respectively, with 9 bases between them. CDR3 coding DNA: TGCAGTGCTAGGGGGAGGCTTGGCTACACCTTC. Translating gives CSARGRLGYTF.

This rearrangement joins TRBV6-5 to TRBJ2-5, with D maybe TRBD2 (6 bases). The V gene lost 2 bases and the J gene lost 4 bases, with 8 bases spanning the gap. The germline V gene has CDR1 MNHEY and CDR2 SVGAGI. This CDR3 has 13 amino acids. The CDR3 region has the DNA TGTGCCAGCAGTTACCCGGAGGGAGAGACCCAGTACTTC. Encoded protein: CASSYPEGETQYF.

The genes are TRBV27 and TRBJ1-5; D uncertain. With 3 bases removed from V and 10 bases from J, the gap between germline ends came to 19 bases. This CDR3 region has 15 residues. Germline CDR1 is MNHEY and CDR2 is SMNVEV (reference sequence). In DNA, the CDR3 is TGTGCCAGCAGTTTGATTGCGTCGGGTAGCCAACCCCAGCATTTT. This translates into CASSLIASGSQPQHF.

V and J are TRBV7-2 and TRBJ1-1, with D possibly matching TRBD1 (6 bases). CDR3 size: 15 residues. V was pared by 2 bases and J by 0 bases, with 10 bases between. The germline V gene encodes CDR1 SGHTA and CDR2 FQGNSA. The CDR3 spells CASSLRTGMNTEAFF. In nucleotides, the CDR3 is TGTGCCAGCAGCTTAAGAACAGGGATGAACACTGAAGCTTTCTTT.

The genes are TRBV29-1 and TRBJ1-1; D gene ambiguous. Trimming stripped 4 bases from V and 2 bases from J, with 8 bases between. The CDR3 consists of 12 residues. Germline-derived CDR1 and CDR2 are SQVTM and ANQGSEA. The CDR3 nucleotides read TGCAGCGTTGGTGCAGAAAACACTGAAGCTTTCTTT. It specifies CSVGAENTEAFF.

V gene TRBV5-1 combines with J gene TRBJ2-3; 10 bases are shared with TRBD2. Germline V lookup: CDR1 SGHRS, CDR2 YFSETQ. V was pared by 3 bases and J by 8 bases, with 9 bases of the junction left unmatched. The CDR3 is made up of 15 amino acids. In nucleotides, the CDR3 is TGCGCCAGCAGCTCAGATTCTAGCGGGAGACTTACGCAGTATTTT. Amino acid sequence: CASSSDSSGRLTQYF.

The chain is built from TRBV7-6 and TRBJ2-1; 10 bases are shared with TRBD2. The V segment lost 1 base and the J segment 12 bases; nucleotides outside the gene matches: 9. The germline CDR1 and CDR2 sequences are SGHVS and FNYEAQ. CDR3 length: 15 residues. This chain's CDR3 is CASSLGGTSESGQFF. The CDR3 nucleotides read TGTGCCAGCAGCTTAGGAGGGACTAGCGAAAGCGGGCAGTTCTTC. Looking up the rest from reference TRBV7-6 and TRBJ2-1 gives the full variable domain: GAGVSQSPRYKVTKRGQDVALRCDPISGHVSLYWYRQALGQGPEFLTYFNYEAQQDKSGLPNDRFSAERPEGSISTLTIQRTEQRDSAMYRCASSLGGTSESGQFFGPGTRLTVL.

This clone has more than one count but fewer than ten. The V and J genes are TRBV5-1 and TRBJ1-6, with 10 bases identical to TRBD1. J lost 8 bases, V lost 4 bases, and 9 bases had no gene match. CDR1 and CDR2 (germline): SGHRS, YFSETQ. This CDR3 contains 16 residues. CDR3 DNA sequence: TGCGCCAGCAGCCCTTTTACCGGGACAGGGGATTCACCCCTCCACTTT. Protein sequence: CASSPFTGTGDSPLHF.

This clone was picked up a small number of times. This sequence joins TRBV4-1 and TRBJ2-6, with a weak D call TRBD1 (6 bases). The CDR3 has 16 amino acids. V dropped 3 bases and J dropped 2 bases, with 11 bases sitting between them. Germline lookup yields CDR1 MGHRA and CDR2 YSYEKL. CDR3 amino acids: CASSHLGAAGANVLTF. The CDR3 DNA sequence: TGCGCCAGCAGCCACCTGGGGGCAGCTGGGGCCAACGTCCTGACTTTC.

Points on this clone: The junction shows a germline mismatch at one end, possibly a read error. The rearrangement uses TRBV7-9 and TRBJ1-2; no clear D. The V gene's germline CDR1 is SEHNR and CDR2 FQNEAQ (reference sequence). The CDR3 has 12 amino acids. The CDR3 loop reads CSSSLLEGGYTF. The CDR3, as DNA: TGTTCCAGCAGCTTACTGGAGGGCGGCTACACCTTC.

The sample holds a few counts of this clone. The chain links TRBV5-8 to TRBJ1-1; D gene uncertain. Per germline, CDR1 SGHTS and CDR2 YDEGEE. The V end was cut by 2 bases, the J end by 5 bases, with 7 bases between. This CDR3 has 12 residues. The CDR3 protein is CASSFRGTEAFF. The CDR3 DNA is TGTGCCAGCAGCTTTCGCGGGACTGAAGCTTTCTTT.

This CDR3 is CASSQEVGQSPNQPQHF. CDR3 nucleotide sequence: TGTGCCAGCAGCCAAGAGGTTGGACAGTCCCCTAATCAGCCCCAGCATTTT. This rearrangement joins TRBV4-2 to TRBJ1-5; a possible D gene is TRBD1 (6 bases). Germline V CDR1 and CDR2: LGHNA, YNFKEQ. V lost 0 bases, J lost 4 bases, and 16 bases lay in between. This CDR3 is built from 17 residues.

The chain couples TRBV6-5 to TRBJ1-3; D is uncertain. V lost 7 bases and J 1 base, leaving 11 bases between the germline ends. Per germline, CDR1 MNHEY and CDR2 SVGAGI. The CDR3 consists of 14 residues. The chain's CDR3 is CASKPGGSGNTIYF. In nucleotides, the CDR3 is TGTGCCAGCAAACCCGGAGGGTCTGGAAACACCATATATTTT.

The gene calls are TRBV4-2 and TRBJ2-3; D remains unclear. Germline assignment: CDR1 LGHNA and CDR2 YNFKEQ. Trimming left V 1 base short and J 3 bases short, with 8 bases between. The CDR3 has 14 amino acids. The CDR3 DNA reads TGTGCCAGCAGCCAAGGCGCTTTAACAGATACGCAGTATTTT. It translates to CASSQGALTDTQYF.

There are a few counts of this clone. V and J are TRBV4-2 and TRBJ1-1; the D gene is possibly TRBD1 (6 bases). The V gene's germline CDR1 is LGHNA and CDR2 YNFKEQ. This CDR3 comprises 15 residues. Trimming pared 5 bases from V and 1 base from J, leaving 14 bases between. The CDR3 here is CASSVPADRNTEAFF. The DNA of the CDR3 is TGTGCCAGCAGCGTCCCAGCGGACAGGAACACTGAAGCTTTCTTT.

The chain couples TRBV30 to TRBJ1-4; 10 nucleotides agree with TRBD1. V shed 3 bases, J shed 4 bases, and the junction held 5 bases outside the gene matches. CDR1 GTSNPN and CDR2 SVGIG come from the germline V gene (reference sequence). The CDR3 is 15 amino acids. The CDR3, as DNA: TGTGCCTGGAGGAGACAGGGGGCGGGTAATGAAAAACTGTTTTTT. This encodes CAWRRQGAGNEKLFF. The complete variable domain, with remaining parts taken from reference TRBV30 and TRBJ1-4, reads SQTIHQWPATLVQPVGSPLSLECTVEGTSNPNLYWYRQAAGRGLQLLFYSVGIGQISSEVPQNLSASRPQDRQFILSSKKLLLSDSGFYLCAWRRQGAGNEKLFFGSGTQLSVL.

CDR3 protein: CASSIDFQSSYNSPLHF. CDR3 in DNA: TGTGCCAGTAGTATCGACTTCCAGAGCTCCTATAATTCACCCCTCCACTTT. The chain combines TRBV19 with TRBJ1-6; no clear D gene. V dropped 3 bases and J dropped 0 bases, with 12 bases sitting between them. The CDR3 is 17 amino acids. Looked up from germline, CDR1 is LNHDA and CDR2 is SQIVND (reference sequence).

The rearrangement uses TRBV7-9 and TRBJ2-7; tentative D call: TRBD2 (6 bases). V was clipped by 5 bases and J by 5 bases, with 22 bases between them. There are 16 residues in the CDR3. Germline V lookup: CDR1 SEHNR, CDR2 FQNEAQ (reference sequence). CDR3 coding DNA: TGTGCCAGCAGCCGATCCGGGACTCTCGGCGTTGACGAGCAGTACTTC. This translates into CASSRSGTLGVDEQYF.

For the CDR3, the DNA is TGTGCCAGCAGCGCCAACGGGAGTCCTTACGAGCAGTACTTC. Amino acid sequence: CASSANGSPYEQYF. This rearrangement joins TRBV21-1 to TRBJ2-7; the table's D gene call, TRBD2, was not cross checked with the DNA. TRBV21-1 is listed as a pseudogene. The CDR3 extends over 14 amino acids.

The chain couples TRBV6-1 to TRBJ1-2; possible D gene TRBD1, 6 bases. V lost 4 bases to trimming and J lost 4 bases, with 19 bases between them. This CDR3 has 16 residues. The V gene's germline CDR1 is MNHNS and CDR2 SASEGT. The CDR3 sequence: CASSGGATGLAYGYTF. CDR3 DNA sequence: TGTGCCAGCAGTGGTGGGGCCACAGGGTTGGCCTATGGCTACACCTTC.

Only one count was recorded for this clone. This rearrangement joins TRBV7-2 to TRBJ2-5, with D possibly TRBD2 on 6 matching bases. The CDR3 covers 14 residues. V lost 3 bases, J lost 9 bases, and 17 bases lay in between. CDR1 is SGHTA and CDR2 is FQGNSA in the germline V gene. The CDR3 reads CASSFPGLPRSQYF. CDR3 in DNA: TGTGCCAGCAGCTTCCCGGGACTCCCCCGTTCCCAGTACTTC.

The sample holds one count of this clone. V and J are TRBV7-3 and TRBJ2-1; D is uncertain. The CDR3 runs to 15 residues. V was shortened by 2 bases and J by 0 bases, with 8 bases between the two germline ends. Germline V lookup: CDR1 SGHTA, CDR2 FQGTGA. The CDR3 here is CASSLHASSYNEQFF. DNA for the CDR3: TGTGCCAGCAGCTTACACGCCAGCTCCTACAATGAGCAGTTCTTC.

This chain uses TRBV5-1 with TRBJ2-7; a possible D gene is TRBD2 (5 bases). This CDR3 comprises 15 residues. From germline, CDR1 is SGHRS and CDR2 YFSETQ. The V and J ends lost 1 base and 0 bases respectively, with 11 bases between them. This CDR3 is CASSLSPGISYEQYF. The CDR3 DNA is TGCGCCAGCAGCTTGAGTCCCGGGATCTCCTACGAGCAGTACTTC.

V and J are TRBV14 and TRBJ2-1; D possibly corresponds to TRBD2 (6 bases). The V gene's germline CDR1 is SGHDN and CDR2 FVKESK. The CDR3 consists of 18 residues. The V gene lost 0 bases and the J gene lost 5 bases, with 20 bases spanning the gap. In DNA, the CDR3 is TGTGCCAGCAGCCAAGATAAAGGAAGCGGACTAATGGACAATGAGCAGTTCTTC. Translated: CASSQDKGSGLMDNEQFF.

The rearrangement joins TRBV11-3 to TRBJ2-7; D is possibly TRBD2 (6 bases). Germline assignment: CDR1 SGHNT and CDR2 YENEEA. V lost 8 bases to trimming and J lost 5 bases, with 16 bases between them. The length of the CDR3 is 13 residues. This chain's CDR3 is CASGEAGANEQYF. DNA of the CDR3: TGTGCCAGCGGGGAGGCAGGAGCCAACGAGCAGTACTTC.

The chain carries TRBV7-2 and TRBJ1-1; D perhaps matches TRBD1 (6 bases). V shed 5 bases and J shed 3 bases, with 16 bases lying between them. Germline assignment: CDR1 SGHTA and CDR2 FQGNSA. This CDR3 has 15 residues. CDR3 residues: CASSPGRTVDTEAFF. The CDR3 nucleotides are TGTGCCAGCAGCCCAGGGCGGACAGTAGACACTGAAGCTTTCTTT.